Below, 14 T cell receptor beta chains from the same sample are listed, as sequenced in a study of spatial heterogeneity in lung cancer. The sample's time point: blood at routine non-recurrence follow-up after resection. Using its own MiXCR run on the 5' RACE reads, TCRdb lists one record per CDR3 protein. The table shows around 100,000 distinct CDR3 sequences, with 10% to 11% occurring only once. This material consisted of PBMCs, taken at follow-up. These receptors came from a female donor with early-stage non-small cell lung cancer.

This clonotype was recorded many times. The chain has TRBV20-1 and TRBJ2-7; D gene ambiguous. The CDR3 runs to 12 residues. V was pared by 2 bases and J by 6 bases, with 11 bases between. Germline-derived CDR1 and CDR2 are DFQATT and SNEGSKA (reference sequence). Written as DNA, the CDR3 is TGCAGTGCTAGACGGTTTTTGTCCGAGCAGTACTTC. Translation gives CSARRFLSEQYF.

This clonotype showed up many times. The chain employs TRBV7-9 and TRBJ1-2, with D possibly matching TRBD1 (5 bases). Germline V gives CDR1 SEHNR, CDR2 FQNEAQ (reference sequence). This CDR3 is 14 amino acids long. V lost 5 bases and J lost 5, with 15 bases in between. The CDR3 DNA reads as TGTGCCAGCAGCCCCGACAGCGACCCATATGGCTACACCTTC. Its protein is CASSPDSDPYGYTF. Complete variable domain (other parts from reference TRBV7-9 and TRBJ1-2): DTGVSQNPRHKITKRGQNVTFRCDPISEHNRLYWYRQTLGQGPEFLTYFQNEAQLEKSRLLSDRFSAERPKGSFSTLEIQRTEQGDSAMYLCASSPDSDPYGYTFGSGTRLTVV.

This clonotype has a count of ten or more. The gene calls are TRBV3-1 and TRBJ1-1, with unresolved D. With 2 bases removed from V and 1 base from J, the gap between germline ends came to 8 bases. Germline loops: CDR1 LGHDT, CDR2 YNNKEL (reference sequence). This CDR3 is built from 14 residues. Here the CDR3 DNA reads TGTGCCAGCAGCCAATTCGGCGGGAACACTGAAGCTTTCTTT. Translating gives CASSQFGGNTEAFF.

The chain carries TRBV6-4 and TRBJ1-1; 7 nucleotides line up with TRBD1. The length of the CDR3 is 15 residues. Germline-derived CDR1 and CDR2 are MRHNA and SNTAGT. Trimming at V came to 6 bases and at J to 1 base, leaving 8 bases not matched to a gene. The CDR3 DNA reads as TGTGCCAGCAGGCTACAGGGGATCGAGAACACTGAAGCTTTCTTT. It translates to CASRLQGIENTEAFF.

This clonotype was counted at least ten times. This CDR3 is CASSFSVGSLTDTQYF. CDR3 DNA sequence: TGTGCCAGCAGCTTCTCTGTTGGTAGCCTCACAGATACGCAGTATTTT. The chain recombines TRBV7-2 with TRBJ2-3; D unresolved. The germline V and J ends were trimmed by 3 bases and 2 bases, with 15 bases remaining between them. The CDR3 has 16 amino acids. Germline assignment: CDR1 SGHTA and CDR2 FQGNSA.

The chain carries TRBV5-1 and TRBJ1-1; TRBD1 matches 9 bases. Germline V gene data show CDR1 as SGHRS and CDR2 as YFSETQ. CDR3 length: 12 residues. Unmatched junction bases numbered 5, after V lost 4 bases and J lost 10 bases. The CDR3 DNA follows: TGCGCCAGCAGCGCCACAGGGGGCTCAGCTTTCTTT. Amino acid sequence: CASSATGGSAFF.

The chain carries TRBV20-1 and TRBJ2-2, with D possibly being TRBD2 (6 bases). Trimming left V 5 bases short and J 4 bases short, with 17 bases between. The CDR3 consists of 15 residues. The V gene's germline CDR1 is DFQATT and CDR2 SNEGSKA (reference sequence). CDR3 residues: CSARRGLAFTGELFF. The CDR3 nucleotides read TGCAGTGCTCGGAGGGGTCTAGCGTTCACCGGGGAGCTGTTTTTT.

The chain links TRBV11-2 to TRBJ2-5; D perhaps matches TRBD2 (5 bases). Per the germline V gene, CDR1 is SGHAT and CDR2 is FQNNGV. V gave up 7 bases and J gave up 3 bases, with 15 bases separating them. This CDR3 has 14 amino acids. The CDR3 coding sequence is TGTGCCAGCACGAAGGACTCTGTTGAAGAGACCCAGTACTTC. This encodes CASTKDSVEETQYF.

This clonotype showed up just a few times. The V call is TRBV5-4, the J call TRBJ2-2; a weak D match, TRBD2 (6 bases). The V gene's germline CDR1 is SGHNT and CDR2 YYREEE (reference sequence). Trimming removed 7 bases at V and 6 bases at J, with 16 bases between. This CDR3 region has 14 residues. CDR3 in amino acids: CASHGIAEAGELFF. DNA of the CDR3: TGTGCCAGCCACGGAATAGCGGAGGCCGGGGAGCTGTTTTTT.

This clonotype was counted a few times. This chain uses TRBV20-1 with TRBJ2-1; perhaps TRBD1 as D (5 bases). V lost 4 bases and J 0 bases, leaving 10 bases between the germline ends. The CDR3 covers 14 residues. Germline CDR1 is DFQATT and CDR2 is SNEGSKA (reference sequence). CDR3 protein: CSANVRGSYNEQFF. For the CDR3, the DNA is TGCAGTGCTAACGTTAGGGGCTCCTACAATGAGCAGTTCTTC.

This clonotype was picked up a small number of times. The rearrangement links TRBV28 to TRBJ2-1; D gene uncertain. The CDR3 has 12 residues. V was clipped by 2 bases and J by 5 bases, with 4 bases between them. Germline lookup yields CDR1 MDHEN and CDR2 SYDVKM. DNA of the CDR3: TGTGCCAGCAGTTTAATGAACAATGAGCAGTTCTTC. Its protein product is CASSLMNNEQFF.

The V gene is TRBV7-9, the J gene TRBJ2-1, with 11 bases identical to TRBD1. This CDR3 spans 15 amino acids. J was trimmed by 8 bases and V by 5 bases; bases with no gene match: 8. Germline V gene data show CDR1 as SEHNR and CDR2 as FQNEAQ (reference sequence). CDR3 protein: CASSPLGTGGYEQFF. The CDR3 DNA reads as TGTGCCAGCAGCCCCTTGGGGACAGGGGGTTATGAGCAGTTCTTC.

The CDR3 DNA reads as TGTGCCAGCAGCTTGTTTCTAGGACAGAACTCCTACGAGCAGTACTTC. This codes for CASSLFLGQNSYEQYF. The V call is TRBV5-6, the J call TRBJ2-7; D perhaps matches TRBD1 (6 bases). The length of the CDR3 is 16 residues. The germline V and J ends were trimmed by 1 base and 0 bases, with 14 bases remaining between them. CDR1 and CDR2 from the germline V gene are SGHDT and YYEEEE.

In this sample, this clonotype turned up a few times. This rearrangement joins TRBV11-2 to TRBJ2-5, with 9 positions matching TRBD1. Trimming cost V 0 bases and J 2 bases; bases outside gene matches: 1. CDR1 SGHAT and CDR2 FQNNGV come from the germline V gene. The CDR3 loop spans 15 amino acids. CDR3 region: CASSLEDRGQETQYF. As DNA, the CDR3 is TGTGCCAGCAGCTTAGAAGACAGGGGGCAAGAGACCCAGTACTTC.